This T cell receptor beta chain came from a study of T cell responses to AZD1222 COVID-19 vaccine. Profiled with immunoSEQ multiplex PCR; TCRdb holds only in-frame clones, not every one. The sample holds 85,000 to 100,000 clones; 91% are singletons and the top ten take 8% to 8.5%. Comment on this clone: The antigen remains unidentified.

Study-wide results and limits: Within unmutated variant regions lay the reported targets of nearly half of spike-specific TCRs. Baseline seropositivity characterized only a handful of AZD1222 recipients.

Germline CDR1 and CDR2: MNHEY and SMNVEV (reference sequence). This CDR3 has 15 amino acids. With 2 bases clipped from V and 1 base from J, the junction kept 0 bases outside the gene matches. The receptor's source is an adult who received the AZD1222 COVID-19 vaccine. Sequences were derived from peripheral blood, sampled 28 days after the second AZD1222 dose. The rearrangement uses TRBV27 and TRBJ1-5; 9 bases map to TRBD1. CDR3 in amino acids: CASSLTGGSNQPQHF. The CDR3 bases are TGTGCCAGCAGTTTAACAGGGGGCAGCAATCAGCCCCAGCATTTT.